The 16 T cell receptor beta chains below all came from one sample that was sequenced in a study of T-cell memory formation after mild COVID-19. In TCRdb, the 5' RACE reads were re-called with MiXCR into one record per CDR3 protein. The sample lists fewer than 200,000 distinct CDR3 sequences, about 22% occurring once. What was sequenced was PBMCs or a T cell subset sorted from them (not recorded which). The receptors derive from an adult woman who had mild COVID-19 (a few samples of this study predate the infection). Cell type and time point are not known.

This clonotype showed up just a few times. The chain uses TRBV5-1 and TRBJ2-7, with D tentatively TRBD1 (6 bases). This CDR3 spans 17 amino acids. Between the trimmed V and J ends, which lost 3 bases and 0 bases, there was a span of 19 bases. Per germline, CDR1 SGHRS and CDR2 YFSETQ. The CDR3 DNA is TGCGCCAGCAGCTCGGGGACCGGGACATACGACTCCTACGAGCAGTACTTC. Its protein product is CASSSGTGTYDSYEQYF.

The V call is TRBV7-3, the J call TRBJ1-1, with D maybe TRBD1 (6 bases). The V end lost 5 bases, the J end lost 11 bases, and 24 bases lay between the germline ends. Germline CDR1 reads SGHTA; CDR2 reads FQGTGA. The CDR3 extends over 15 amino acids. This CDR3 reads CASSPQHAQGWRAFF. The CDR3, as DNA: TGTGCCAGCAGCCCCCAGCATGCGCAGGGGTGGCGGGCTTTCTTT.

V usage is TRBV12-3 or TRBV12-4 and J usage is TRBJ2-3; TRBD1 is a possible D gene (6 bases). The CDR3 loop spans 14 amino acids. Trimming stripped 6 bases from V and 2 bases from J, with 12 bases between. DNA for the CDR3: TGTGCCAGCAGCAGAACAGGGTTCACAGATACGCAGTATTTT. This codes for CASSRTGFTDTQYF.

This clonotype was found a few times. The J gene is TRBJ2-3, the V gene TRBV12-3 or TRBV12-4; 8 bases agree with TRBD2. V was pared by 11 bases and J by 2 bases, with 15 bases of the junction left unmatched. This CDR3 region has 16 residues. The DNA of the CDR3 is TGTGCCTCTCAAAAGCGGGGGCAGGGGATCACAGATACGCAGTATTTT. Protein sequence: CASQKRGQGITDTQYF.

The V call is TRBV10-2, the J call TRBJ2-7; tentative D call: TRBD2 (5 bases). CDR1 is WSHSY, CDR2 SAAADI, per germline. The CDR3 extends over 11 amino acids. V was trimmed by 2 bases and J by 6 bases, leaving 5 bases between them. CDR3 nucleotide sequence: TGCGCCAGCAGTGAGGGAGGCGAGCAGTACTTC. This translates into CASSEGGEQYF.

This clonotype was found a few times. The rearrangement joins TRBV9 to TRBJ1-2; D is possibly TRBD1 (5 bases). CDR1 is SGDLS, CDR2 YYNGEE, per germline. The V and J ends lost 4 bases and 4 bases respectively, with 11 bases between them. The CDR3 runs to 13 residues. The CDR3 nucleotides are TGTGCCAGCAGCTCTTGGGACGGCTATGGCTACACCTTC. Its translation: CASSSWDGYGYTF. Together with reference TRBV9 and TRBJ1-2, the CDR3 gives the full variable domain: DSGVTQTPKHLITATGQRVTLRCSPRSGDLSVYWYQQSLDQGLQFLIQYYNGEERAKGNILERFSAQQFPDLHSELNLSSLELGDSALYFCASSSWDGYGYTFGSGTRLTVV.

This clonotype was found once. CDR3 sequence reads: CASSIMGRTEAFF. In DNA form, the CDR3 reads TGTGCCAGTAGTATAATGGGACGCACTGAAGCTTTCTTT. The chain recombines TRBV19 with TRBJ1-1; D possibly corresponds to TRBD1 (5 bases). Per the germline V gene, CDR1 is LNHDA and CDR2 is SQIVND (reference sequence). Trimming removed 2 bases from V and 4 bases from J, with 8 bases in between. The CDR3 totals 13 residues.

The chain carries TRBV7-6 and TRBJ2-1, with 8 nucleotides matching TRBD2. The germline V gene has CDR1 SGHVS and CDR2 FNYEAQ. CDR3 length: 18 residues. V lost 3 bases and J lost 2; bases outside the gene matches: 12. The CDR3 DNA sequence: TGTGCCAGCAGCTTGCTCACCCCCCTAGCGGGTCCCTACAATGAGCAGTTCTTC. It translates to CASSLLTPLAGPYNEQFF. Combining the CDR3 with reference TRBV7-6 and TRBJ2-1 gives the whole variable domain GAGVSQSPRYKVTKRGQDVALRCDPISGHVSLYWYRQALGQGPEFLTYFNYEAQQDKSGLPNDRFSAERPEGSISTLTIQRTEQRDSAMYRCASSLLTPLAGPYNEQFFGPGTRLTVL.

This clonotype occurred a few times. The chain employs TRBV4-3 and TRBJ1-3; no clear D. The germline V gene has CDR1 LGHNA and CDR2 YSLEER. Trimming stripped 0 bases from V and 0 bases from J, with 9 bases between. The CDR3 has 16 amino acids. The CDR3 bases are TGCGCCAGCAGCCAAGATCGAGTCTTCTCTGGAAACACCATATATTTT. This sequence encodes CASSQDRVFSGNTIYF.

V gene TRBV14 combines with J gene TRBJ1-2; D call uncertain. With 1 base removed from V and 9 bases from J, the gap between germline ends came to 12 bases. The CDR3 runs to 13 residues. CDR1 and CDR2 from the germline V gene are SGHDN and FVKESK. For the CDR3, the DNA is TGTGCCAGCAGCCAAGGCCATCCCTTTCGCTACACCTTC. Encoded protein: CASSQGHPFRYTF. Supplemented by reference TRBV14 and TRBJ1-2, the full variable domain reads EAGVTQFPSHSVIEKGQTVTLRCDPISGHDNLYWYRRVMGKEIKFLLHFVKESKQDESGMPNNRFLAERTGGTYSTLKVQPAELEDSGVYFCASSQGHPFRYTFGSGTRLTVV.

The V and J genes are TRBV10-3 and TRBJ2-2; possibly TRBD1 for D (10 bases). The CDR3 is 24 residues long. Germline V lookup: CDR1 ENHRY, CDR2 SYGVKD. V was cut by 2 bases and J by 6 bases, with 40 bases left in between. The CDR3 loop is CAISEPPGTGDPFLRGGLSGELFF. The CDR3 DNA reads TGTGCCATCAGTGAGCCCCCCGGGACAGGGGACCCCTTTTTGCGGGGGGGCCTTTCCGGGGAGCTGTTTTTT.

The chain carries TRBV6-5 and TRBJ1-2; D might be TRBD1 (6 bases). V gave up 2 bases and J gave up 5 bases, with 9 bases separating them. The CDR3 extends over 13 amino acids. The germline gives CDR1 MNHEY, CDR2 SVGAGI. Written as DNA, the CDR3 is TGTGCCAGCAGTTACAGGACAGCATATGGCTACACCTTC. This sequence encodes CASSYRTAYGYTF.

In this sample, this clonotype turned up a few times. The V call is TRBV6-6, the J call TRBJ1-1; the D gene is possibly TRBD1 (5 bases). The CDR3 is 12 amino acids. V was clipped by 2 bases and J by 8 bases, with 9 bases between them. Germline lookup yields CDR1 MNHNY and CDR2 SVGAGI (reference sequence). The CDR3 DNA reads TGTGCCAGCAGTTACCGGGACTCAGAAGCTTTCTTT. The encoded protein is CASSYRDSEAFF.

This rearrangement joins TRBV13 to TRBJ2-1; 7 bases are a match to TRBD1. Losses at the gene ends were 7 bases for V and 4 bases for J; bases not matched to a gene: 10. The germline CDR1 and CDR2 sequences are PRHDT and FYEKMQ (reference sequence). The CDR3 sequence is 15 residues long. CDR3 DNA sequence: TGTGCCAGCACCCCCTCGGACAGGAATTACAATGAGCAGTTCTTC. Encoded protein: CASTPSDRNYNEQFF.

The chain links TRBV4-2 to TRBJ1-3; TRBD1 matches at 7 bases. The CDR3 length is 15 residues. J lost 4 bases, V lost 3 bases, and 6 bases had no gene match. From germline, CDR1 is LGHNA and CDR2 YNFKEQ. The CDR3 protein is CASSQEQGSGNTIYF. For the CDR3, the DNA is TGTGCCAGCAGCCAGGAACAGGGGTCAGGAAACACCATATATTTT.

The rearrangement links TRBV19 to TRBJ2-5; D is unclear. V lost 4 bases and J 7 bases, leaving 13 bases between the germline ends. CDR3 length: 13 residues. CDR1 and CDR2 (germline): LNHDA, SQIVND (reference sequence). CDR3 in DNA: TGTGCCAGTAGTACCCACGTCGTAGGGACCCAGTACTTC. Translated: CASSTHVVGTQYF.